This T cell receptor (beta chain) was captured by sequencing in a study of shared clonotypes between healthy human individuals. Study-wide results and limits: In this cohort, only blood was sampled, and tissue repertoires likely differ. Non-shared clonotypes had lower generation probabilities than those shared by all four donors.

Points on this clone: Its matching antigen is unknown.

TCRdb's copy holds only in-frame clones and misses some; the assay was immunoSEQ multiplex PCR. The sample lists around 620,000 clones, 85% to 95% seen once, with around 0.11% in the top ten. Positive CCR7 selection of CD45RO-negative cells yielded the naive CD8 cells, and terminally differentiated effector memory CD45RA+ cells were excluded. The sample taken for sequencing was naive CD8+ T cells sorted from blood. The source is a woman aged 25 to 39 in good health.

This CDR3 is CASSPGTGSPTLHF. The DNA for the CDR3 is TGTGCCAGCAGCCCCGGCACAGGGTCGCCAACACTCCACTTT. J is TRBJ1-6 and V is TRBV27; perhaps TRBD1 as D (6 bases). CDR1 is MNHEY and CDR2 is SMNVEV in the germline V gene (reference sequence). V lost 6 bases, J lost 16 bases, and 22 bases lay in between. This CDR3 is built from 14 residues.